This T cell receptor (beta chain) was identified in a study of OX40 agonist ivuxolimab in advanced cancers. Across the study: Patients received ivuxolimab, an agonistic anti-OX40 (CD134) antibody. General observations from the study: On average, CD8+ T cells showed a greater number of expanded clones than CD4+. Within 6 weeks, CD4+ and CD8+ blood T cells expanded clonally at 0.1 to 3.0 mg/kg.

Germline CDR1 reads SGHTA; CDR2 reads FQGNSA. The ends were cut back, 1 base at V and 4 bases at J, with 10 bases in the middle. This CDR3 region has 14 residues. A word on this clone: Its specificity is not known.

The table came from immunoSEQ multiplex PCR; TCRdb's copy has only in-frame clones and leaves some out. The sample includes some 81,000 clones, 70% to 90% of them seen just once. The chain uses TRBV7-2 and TRBJ2-5; D remains ambiguous. The receptor was isolated from an adult with an advanced solid tumor such as melanoma, head and neck, liver or kidney cancer. The sequences come from CD4+ or CD8+ T cells sorted from blood, collected in a trial of the OX40 agonist ivuxolimab. The CDR3 DNA reads TGTGCCAGCAGCTTAGATCCTAGTACAGAGACCCAGTACTTC. This translates into CASSLDPSTETQYF.